One sample yielded the 8 T cell receptor beta chains listed below, sequenced in a study of T cell responses to AZD1222 COVID-19 vaccine. Profiled with immunoSEQ multiplex PCR; TCRdb holds only in-frame clones, not every one. The repertoire consists of 200,000 to 300,000 clones, with 85% to 95% occurring once and the leading ten covering 0.55%. The starting material was peripheral blood, obtained on day 0 of AZD1222 vaccination. Every receptor here comes from an adult in good health.

This chain uses TRBV4-3 with TRBJ2-1; D ambiguous. Between the trimmed V and J ends, which lost 6 bases and 0 bases, there was a span of 6 bases. Germline values: CDR1 LGHNA, CDR2 YSLEER. The CDR3 is made up of 13 amino acids. In DNA, the CDR3 is TGCGCCAGCAGTAGGAGCTCCTACAATGAGCAGTTCTTC. It translates to CASSRSSYNEQFF.

The V call is TRBV28, the J call TRBJ1-1, with 9 nucleotides matching TRBD1. The V gene's germline CDR1 is MDHEN and CDR2 SYDVKM. The CDR3 totals 14 residues. Losses at the gene ends were 6 bases for V and 2 bases for J; bases not matched to a gene: 4. The CDR3 nucleotides read TGTGCCAGCAGAGCGACAGGGGGAAACACTGAAGCTTTCTTT. Residues: CASRATGGNTEAFF.

This clone occurred a few times. V gene TRBV15 combines with J gene TRBJ1-3; 7 bases match TRBD1. The CDR3 totals 17 residues. The germline V gene encodes CDR1 LNHNV and CDR2 YYDKDF (reference sequence). V was pared by 0 bases and J by 0 bases, with 5 bases of the junction left unmatched. The CDR3 loop is CATSREGGTVSGNTIYF. DNA of the CDR3: TGTGCCACCAGCAGAGAGGGGGGGACAGTCTCTGGAAACACCATATATTTT.

The chain carries TRBV5-1 and TRBJ2-3; tentative D call: TRBD1 (6 bases). V lost 4 bases to trimming and J lost 4 bases, with 16 bases between them. CDR1 is SGHRS, CDR2 YFSETQ, per germline. This CDR3 comprises 15 residues. DNA of the CDR3: TGCGCCAGCAGCCTGGGTGGACAGAGGGCAGATACGCAGTATTTT. Translated, it gives CASSLGGQRADTQYF.

Regarding this clone: The junction departs from the called germline gene at one end, perhaps through a read error. The J gene is TRBJ2-5, the V gene TRBV7-7; D is unresolved. The CDR3 extends over 14 amino acids. Germline CDR1 is SSHAT and CDR2 is FNYEAQ (reference sequence). CDR3 protein: CASSPVRAGETQYF. The CDR3 DNA sequence: TGTGCTAGCAGCCCCGTTAGGGCTGGGGAGACCCAGTACTTC.

The chain links TRBV6-5 to TRBJ1-1; D call uncertain. CDR3 length: 14 amino acids. From germline, CDR1 is MNHEY and CDR2 SVGAGI. Between the trimmed V and J ends, which lost 0 bases and 3 bases, there was a span of 8 bases. CDR3 protein: CASSYSWEDTEAFF. CDR3 in DNA: TGTGCCAGCAGTTACTCATGGGAGGACACTGAAGCTTTCTTT.

V gene TRBV9 combines with J gene TRBJ2-1; 8 positions match TRBD2. Germline assignment: CDR1 SGDLS and CDR2 YYNGEE. There are 16 residues in the CDR3. The J segment lost 2 bases and the V segment lost 4 bases, leaving 8 bases of the junction unmatched. CDR3 nucleotides: TGTGCCAGCAGCCCCCGGGGGCGGGAGGCCTACAATGAGCAGTTCTTC. Translation gives CASSPRGREAYNEQFF. Drawing the rest from reference TRBV9 and TRBJ2-1, the complete variable domain is DSGVTQTPKHLITATGQRVTLRCSPRSGDLSVYWYQQSLDQGLQFLIQYYNGEERAKGNILERFSAQQFPDLHSELNLSSLELGDSALYFCASSPRGREAYNEQFFGPGTRLTVL.

V gene TRBV19 combines with J gene TRBJ1-5, with D maybe TRBD1 (5 bases). The germline V and J ends were trimmed by 8 bases and 0 bases, with 26 bases remaining between them. This CDR3 has 19 residues. Germline V lookup: CDR1 LNHDA, CDR2 SQIVND (reference sequence). The CDR3 is CASGHRQPGGPYSNQPQHF. For the CDR3, the DNA is TGTGCCAGTGGGCACCGACAGCCAGGAGGGCCTTATAGCAATCAGCCCCAGCATTTT.